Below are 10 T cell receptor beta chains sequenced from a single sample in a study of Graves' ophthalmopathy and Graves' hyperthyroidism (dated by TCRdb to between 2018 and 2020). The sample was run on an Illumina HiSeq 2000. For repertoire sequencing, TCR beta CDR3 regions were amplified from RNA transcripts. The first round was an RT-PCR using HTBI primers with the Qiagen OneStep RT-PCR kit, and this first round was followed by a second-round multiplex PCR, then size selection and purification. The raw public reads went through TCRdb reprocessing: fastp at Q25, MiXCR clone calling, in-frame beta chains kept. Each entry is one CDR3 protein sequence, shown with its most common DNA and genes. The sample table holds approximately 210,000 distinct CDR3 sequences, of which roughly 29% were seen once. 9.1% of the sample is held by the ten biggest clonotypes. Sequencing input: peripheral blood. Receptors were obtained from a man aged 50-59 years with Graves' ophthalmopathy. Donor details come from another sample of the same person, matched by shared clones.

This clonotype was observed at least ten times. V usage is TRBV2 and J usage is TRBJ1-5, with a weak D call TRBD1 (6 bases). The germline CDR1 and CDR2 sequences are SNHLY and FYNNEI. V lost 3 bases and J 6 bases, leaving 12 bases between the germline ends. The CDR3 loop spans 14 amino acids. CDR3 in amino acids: CASSEGGGGQPQHF. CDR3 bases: TGTGCCAGCAGTGAGGGGGGCGGCGGTCAGCCCCAGCATTTT. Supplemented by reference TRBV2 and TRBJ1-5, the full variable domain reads EPEVTQTPSHQVTQMGQEVILRCVPISNHLYFYWYRQILGQKVEFLVSFYNNEISEKSEIFDDQFSVERPDGSNFTLKIRSTKLEDSAMYFCASSEGGGGQPQHFGDGTRLSIL.

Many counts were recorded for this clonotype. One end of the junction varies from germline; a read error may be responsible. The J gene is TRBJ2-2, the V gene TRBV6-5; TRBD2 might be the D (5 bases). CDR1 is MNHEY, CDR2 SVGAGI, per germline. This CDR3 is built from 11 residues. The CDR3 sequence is CASSYIGKLFF. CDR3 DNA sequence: TGTGCTAGCAGTTACATCGGGAAGCTGTTTTTT.

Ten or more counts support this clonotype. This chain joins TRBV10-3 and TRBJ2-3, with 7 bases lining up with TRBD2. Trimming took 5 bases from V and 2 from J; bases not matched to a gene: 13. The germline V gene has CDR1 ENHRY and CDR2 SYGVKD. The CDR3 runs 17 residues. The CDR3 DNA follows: TGTGCCATCAGTATTCTGTATCGCGGGAGTGACACAGATACGCAGTATTTT. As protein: CAISILYRGSDTDTQYF.

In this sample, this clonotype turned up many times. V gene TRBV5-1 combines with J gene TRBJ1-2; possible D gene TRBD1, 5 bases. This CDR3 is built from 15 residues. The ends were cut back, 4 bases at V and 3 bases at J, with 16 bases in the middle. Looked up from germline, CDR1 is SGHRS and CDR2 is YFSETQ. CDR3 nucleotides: TGCGCCAGCAGCGGCCTTCAGGGCAGAGACTATGGCTACACCTTC. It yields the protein CASSGLQGRDYGYTF. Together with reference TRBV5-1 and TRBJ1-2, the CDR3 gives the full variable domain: KAGVTQTPRYLIKTRGQQVTLSCSPISGHRSVSWYQQTPGQGLQFLFEYFSETQRNKGNFPGRFSGRQFSNSRSEMNVSTLELGDSALYLCASSGLQGRDYGYTFGSGTRLTVV.

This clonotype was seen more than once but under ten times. This CDR3 is CASSTNSGGSYEQYF. The CDR3 DNA reads TGTGCCAGCAGCACGAACTCCGGGGGGAGTTACGAGCAGTACTTC. V usage is TRBV7-2 and J usage is TRBJ2-7; TRBD2 agrees at 7 bases. Germline trimming cut 5 bases from V and 4 bases from J; bases unmatched to any gene: 11. CDR3 length equals 15 residues. Germline loops: CDR1 SGHTA, CDR2 FQGNSA.

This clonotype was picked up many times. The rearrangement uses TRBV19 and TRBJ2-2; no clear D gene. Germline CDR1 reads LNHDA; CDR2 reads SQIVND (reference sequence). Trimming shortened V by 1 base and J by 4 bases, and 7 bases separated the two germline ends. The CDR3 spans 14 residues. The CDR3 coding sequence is TGTGCCAGTAGTATAGGGCAGACCACCGGGGAGCTGTTTTTT. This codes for CASSIGQTTGELFF.

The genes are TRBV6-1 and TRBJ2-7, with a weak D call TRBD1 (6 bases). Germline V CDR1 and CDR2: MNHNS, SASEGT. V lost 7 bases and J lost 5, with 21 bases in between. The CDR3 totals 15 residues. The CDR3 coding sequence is TGTGCCAGCAAAGTAGACGGGACAAGTGGCAACGAGCAGTACTTC. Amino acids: CASKVDGTSGNEQYF.

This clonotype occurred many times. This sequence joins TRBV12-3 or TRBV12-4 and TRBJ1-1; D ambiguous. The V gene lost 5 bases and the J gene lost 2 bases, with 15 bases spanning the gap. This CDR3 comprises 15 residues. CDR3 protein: CASSTRREDNTEAFF. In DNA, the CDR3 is TGTGCCAGCAGTACCCGCCGGGAGGATAACACTGAAGCTTTCTTT.

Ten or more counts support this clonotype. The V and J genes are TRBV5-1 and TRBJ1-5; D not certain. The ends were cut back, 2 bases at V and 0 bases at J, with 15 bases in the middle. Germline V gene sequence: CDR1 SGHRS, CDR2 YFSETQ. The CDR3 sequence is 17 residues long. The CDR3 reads CASSFLPFDSSNQPQHF. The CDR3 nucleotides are TGCGCCAGCAGCTTCCTCCCGTTCGACTCTAGCAATCAGCCCCAGCATTTT.

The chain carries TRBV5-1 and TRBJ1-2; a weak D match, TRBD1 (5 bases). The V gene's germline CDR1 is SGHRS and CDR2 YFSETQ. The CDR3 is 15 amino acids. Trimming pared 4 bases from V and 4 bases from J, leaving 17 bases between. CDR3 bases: TGCGCCAGCAGCCTCTCCGACAGTACAGCCTATGGCTACACCTTC. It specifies CASSLSDSTAYGYTF.